This TCR beta chain was found in a study of blood T cell repertoires in COVID-19. Study in general: COVID-19 samples collected from the United States, Italy and Spain covered acute and convalescent phases.

The assay was immunoSEQ multiplex PCR, and TCRdb's table has in-frame clones only and misses some. Here the sample spans 95,000 to 150,000 clones, 85% being singletons. CDR1 and CDR2 from the germline V gene are DFQATT and SNEGSKA (reference sequence). The CDR3 covers 14 residues. J lost 5 bases, V lost 3 bases, and 4 bases had no gene match. The sequence was collected from a woman of 80 years or more with acute or convalescent COVID-19. V and J are TRBV20-1 and TRBJ2-2; 9 nucleotides agree with TRBD1. Sequencing was carried out using peripheral blood. Here the CDR3 reads CSASPGQGTGELFF. The CDR3 DNA is TGCAGTGCTAGTCCAGGACAGGGGACCGGGGAGCTGTTTTTT.